This T cell receptor beta chain was sequenced for a study of blood T cell repertoires in COVID-19. Study information: Specimens from acute and convalescent COVID-19 originated in the United States, Italy and Spain.

This CDR3 comprises 16 residues. The V and J ends lost 2 bases and 6 bases, in that order; junction bases with no gene match: 14. Germline V gene sequence: CDR1 GTSNPN, CDR2 SVGIG (reference sequence). TCRdb's table, derived via immunoSEQ multiplex PCR, lists solely in-frame clones and lacks some. This table has 270,000 or so clones, around 86% appearing once. The receptor comes from a woman aged 35 to 49 who had recovered from COVID-19. The chain joins TRBV30 to TRBJ2-3; 7 bases fit TRBD2. Sequenced input: peripheral blood. The DNA of the CDR3 is TGTGCCTGGAGTCCCCTGGGACTACCCGCGGGGGATACGCAGTATTTT. This translates into CAWSPLGLPAGDTQYF.